Sequencing of this TCR beta chain was carried out in a study of radiation and T cells in renal cell carcinoma. Whole-study findings and limits: From baseline, blood top tumor clonotypes peaked at 2 weeks post-radiation.

The germline CDR1 and CDR2 sequences are MNHEY and SVGAGI. Unmatched junction bases numbered 6, after V lost 2 bases and J lost 3 bases. The CDR3 has 15 amino acids. As for this clone: Its target is not known.

Data came from immunoSEQ multiplex PCR; TCRdb stores just in-frame clones and leaves some out. Of about 43,000 clones in the sample, roughly four fifths were seen once. Time point meaning: blood 4 weeks post-SBRT, at nephrectomy. Treatment noted: 15 Gy SBRT to primary tumor, nephrectomy 4 weeks later. Nephrectomy followed 15 Gy stereotactic body radiation by 4 weeks. Blood was sampled at baseline, 2 weeks and 4 weeks after SBRT. The receptor was isolated from a woman in her 70s with renal cell carcinoma. This chain uses TRBV6-5 with TRBJ2-7; 8 bases match TRBD2. The specimen comprised blood, sampled from a patient whose treatment included radiotherapy and nephrectomy. CDR3 amino acids: CASSYGRGASYEQYF. CDR3 DNA: TGTGCCAGCAGTTACGGGCGGGGGGCCAGCTACGAGCAGTACTTC.